This TCR beta chain derives from a study of CD8+CD57+ T cells in acquired aplastic anemia. Study context: Yields of DNA that came from sorted CD4+ and CD8+ cells averaged roughly 3.2 ug. On average, healthy donors gave 10 million to 14 million reads for CD4+ cells.

Genomic DNA was employed as the template in profiling TCR beta VDJ and CDR3. MiXCR, run by TCRdb on the reads, gives a single entry per CDR3 protein. Altogether under 150,000 distinct CDR3 sequences are present, 41% being singletons, with the ten largest covering more than 7%. This clonotype was picked up many times. Between the trimmed V and J ends, which lost 5 bases and 4 bases, there was a span of 18 bases. The CDR3 sequence is 16 residues long. Germline V CDR1 and CDR2: MNHEY, SVGEGT. The specimen sequenced was sorted CD4+, CD8+, or CD8+CD57+ T cells (not recorded which) from PBMCs. The chain uses TRBV6-2 or TRBV6-3 and TRBJ1-5; a possible D gene is TRBD1 (6 bases). The TCR comes from a human donor in good health, serving as a control. The CDR3 reads CASSRTVGSWNQPQHF. CDR3 bases: TGTGCCAGCAGTCGGACAGTTGGGAGTTGGAATCAGCCCCAGCATTTT.